This passage covers 27 T cell receptor beta chains from one sample sequenced in a study of HIV-infected children after antiretroviral therapy interruption. Specified treatment: PENTA 11 planned treatment interruption arm or continuous ART arm. The TCR library was built from RNA with a 3' RACE protocol and unique molecular identifiers. A single record per CDR3 protein comes from TCRdb applying MiXCR to the 3' RACE reads. The table includes about 89,000 distinct CDR3 sequences, 6% to 8.5% detected once. Here the sequenced sample was CD45RA+ CD4+ T cells from PBMCs, pooled from several time points, taken from a donor given antiretroviral therapy, either interrupted or continuous. Regarding subset: naive CD4+ CD45RA+ CD45RO- T cells. These receptors were obtained from a pool of human donors with HIV.

The chain couples TRBV19 to TRBJ1-2; D not certain. V was cut by 3 bases and J by 6 bases, with 26 bases left in between. Germline loops: CDR1 LNHDA, CDR2 SQIVND (reference sequence). The CDR3 is made up of 18 amino acids. The CDR3 DNA follows: TGTGCCAGTAGTATCGTCCCCCTGGCGGTATTCGGTCAACATGGCTACACCTTC. Its protein is CASSIVPLAVFGQHGYTF.

This clonotype was observed many times. The V gene is TRBV7-8, the J gene TRBJ2-7, with 7 nucleotides matching TRBD2. The CDR3 length is 15 residues. Germline-derived CDR1 and CDR2 are SGHVS and FQNEAQ. Trimming took 5 bases from V and 2 from J; bases not matched to a gene: 9. The CDR3 reads CASSPVGGGTYEQYF. The CDR3 DNA sequence: TGTGCCAGCAGCCCCGTGGGGGGGGGAACCTACGAGCAGTACTTC. Full variable domain (remainder filled in from reference TRBV7-8 and TRBJ2-7): GAGVSQSPRYKVAKRGQDVALRCDPISGHVSLFWYQQALGQGPEFLTYFQNEAQLDKSGLPSDRFFAERPEGSVSTLKIQRTQQEDSAVYLCASSPVGGGTYEQYFGPGTRLTVT.

The gene calls are TRBV2 and TRBJ2-1; 10 bases are shared with TRBD2. The CDR3 is made up of 14 amino acids. J was trimmed by 9 bases and V by 4 bases; bases with no gene match: 6. CDR1 and CDR2 (germline): SNHLY, FYNNEI. As DNA, the CDR3 is TGTGCCAGCAGTGGAGCGGGGGGGCTCGGTGAGCAGTTCTTC. As protein: CASSGAGGLGEQFF.

This clonotype was seen at least ten times. V usage is TRBV29-1 and J usage is TRBJ1-1; D may be TRBD1 (6 bases). Germline CDR1 is SQVTM and CDR2 is ANQGSEA. The CDR3 sequence is 13 residues long. V dropped 5 bases and J dropped 4 bases, with 14 bases sitting between them. CDR3 coding DNA: TGCAGCGTTCAAGGGCAGGGGACCACTGAAGCTTTCTTT. Translated: CSVQGQGTTEAFF.

The chain recombines TRBV7-3 with TRBJ2-1; 12 bases are a match to TRBD2. V lost 2 bases to trimming and J lost 9 bases; unmatched junction nucleotides: 11. CDR1 and CDR2 from the germline V gene are SGHTA and FQGTGA. This CDR3 region has 17 residues. This CDR3 reads CASSLQPSGGGIGEQFF. Written as DNA, the CDR3 is TGTGCCAGCAGCTTACAGCCTAGCGGGGGGGGGATAGGTGAGCAGTTCTTC.

This clonotype turned up a few times. The chain is built from TRBV29-1 and TRBJ2-3; D may be TRBD1 or TRBD2 (6 bases each). The CDR3 sequence is 12 residues long. V gave up 6 bases and J gave up 5 bases, with 12 bases separating them. Per the germline V gene, CDR1 is SQVTM and CDR2 is ANQGSEA. The CDR3 reads CSVLRGGDTQYF. In DNA, the CDR3 is TGCAGCGTCCTCAGGGGAGGAGATACGCAGTATTTT.

The CDR3 reads CATARQGLVHNEQFF. The CDR3 coding sequence is TGTGCCACCGCGCGTCAGGGGCTCGTTCACAATGAGCAGTTCTTC. The chain has TRBV14 and TRBJ2-1; possibly TRBD1 for D (6 bases). Germline CDR1 is SGHDN and CDR2 is FVKESK. The CDR3 has 15 amino acids. Trimming left V 10 bases short and J 5 bases short, with 21 bases between.

This clonotype was found a few times. This chain links TRBV6-1 with TRBJ1-2, with D uncertain. V was trimmed by 10 bases and J by 2 bases, leaving 17 bases between them. Germline CDR1 reads MNHNS; CDR2 reads SASEGT. This CDR3 is 14 amino acids long. The CDR3 here is CAITFLGGNYGYTF. The CDR3 coding sequence is TGTGCCATCACCTTCCTTGGAGGGAACTATGGCTACACCTTC.

This clonotype came up a few times. The V gene is TRBV30, the J gene TRBJ1-2; 7 bases align to TRBD1. After removal of 5 bases from V and 3 bases from J, the junction contained 9 bases not matched to a gene. This CDR3 is 14 amino acids long. CDR1 and CDR2 (germline): GTSNPN, SVGIG (reference sequence). The CDR3 protein is CAWDHRGLYYGYTF. DNA for the CDR3: TGTGCCTGGGATCACAGGGGACTGTACTATGGCTACACCTTC. The complete variable domain, with remaining parts taken from reference TRBV30 and TRBJ1-2, reads SQTIHQWPATLVQPVGSPLSLECTVEGTSNPNLYWYRQAAGRGLQLLFYSVGIGQISSEVPQNLSASRPQDRQFILSSKKLLLSDSGFYLCAWDHRGLYYGYTFGSGTRLTVV.

This clonotype occurred many times. The chain has TRBV3-1 and TRBJ2-7; D not certain. V lost 1 base to trimming and J lost 4 bases, with 5 bases between them. The CDR3 has 12 residues. Per germline, CDR1 LGHDT and CDR2 YNNKEL (reference sequence). CDR3 bases: TGTGCCAGCAGCCAAGGGGTTTACGAGCAGTACTTC. Protein product: CASSQGVYEQYF.

This clonotype was seen many times. This chain links TRBV2 with TRBJ2-5; 9 nucleotides agree with TRBD1. This CDR3 spans 15 amino acids. Germline CDR1 reads SNHLY; CDR2 reads FYNNEI. The V segment lost 2 bases and the J segment 8 bases; nucleotides outside the gene matches: 9. The CDR3 sequence is CASSENRQGVITQYF. The DNA of the CDR3 is TGTGCCAGCAGTGAAAACAGACAGGGGGTTATCACCCAGTACTTC.

This clonotype has ten or more counts. The rearrangement joins TRBV18 to TRBJ1-1; 8 bases agree with TRBD1. The junction had 3 bases not matched to a gene; V was cut back by 2 bases and J by 1 base. This CDR3 is built from 15 residues. Germline values: CDR1 KGHSH, CDR2 LQKENI. The chain's CDR3 is CASSPSGTGNTEAFF. CDR3 DNA sequence: TGTGCCAGCTCACCAAGCGGGACAGGGAACACTGAAGCTTTCTTT.

This clonotype was counted at least ten times. The CDR3 reads CASTRSPGLAPDEQFF. The CDR3 DNA is TGTGCCAGCACCCGAAGTCCGGGACTAGCGCCTGATGAGCAGTTCTTC. This chain uses TRBV6-4 with TRBJ2-1; 10 bases line up with TRBD2. Germline V gene lookup returns CDR1 MRHNA and CDR2 SNTAGT. This CDR3 is built from 16 residues. J lost 8 bases, V lost 7 bases, and 14 bases had no gene match.

A few counts support this clonotype. Here the CDR3 DNA reads TGTGCCAGCACCGAAACGATAGGGACAGGGTACACCGGGGAGCTGTTTTTT. Translation gives CASTETIGTGYTGELFF. J is TRBJ2-2 and V is TRBV12-3 or TRBV12-4, with TRBD1 matching over 9 bases. Trimming took 7 bases from V and 3 from J; bases not matched to a gene: 12. CDR3 length equals 17 residues.

This clonotype was observed many times. The chain couples TRBV18 to TRBJ2-2; TRBD1 matches at 10 bases. The CDR3 has 14 residues. J was trimmed by 7 bases and V by 5 bases; bases with no gene match: 4. Germline V gives CDR1 KGHSH, CDR2 LQKENI. CDR3 nucleotide sequence: TGTGCCAGCTCAACGGGACAGGGGAACGGGGAGCTGTTTTTT. Its protein is CASSTGQGNGELFF.

This clonotype was detected only a few times. A read error may be the cause here, since a much bigger clone is one base away. The chain carries TRBV12-3 or TRBV12-4 and TRBJ2-1; D is uncertain. The V gene lost 2 bases and the J gene lost 1 base, with 12 bases spanning the gap. There are 16 residues in the CDR3. The CDR3 DNA follows: TGTGCCAGCAGTTTACGGTCCCCACAATCCTACAATGAGCAGTTCTTC. Its translation: CASSLRSPQSYNEQFF.

This clonotype was seen many times. This chain connects TRBV20-1 to TRBJ2-5; perhaps TRBD2 as D (6 bases). The V end was cut by 3 bases, the J end by 4 bases, with 9 bases between. This CDR3 is built from 12 residues. Germline V lookup: CDR1 DFQATT, CDR2 SNEGSKA (reference sequence). CDR3 DNA: TGCAGTGCTAGGGAGGGCCGAGAGACCCAGTACTTC. Residues: CSAREGRETQYF.

This clonotype was counted ten times or more. The rearrangement joins TRBV5-1 to TRBJ2-1; D perhaps matches TRBD2 (5 bases). Trimming stripped 0 bases from V and 9 bases from J, with 19 bases between. CDR3 size: 16 residues. Germline CDR1 is SGHRS and CDR2 is YFSETQ. CDR3 DNA: TGCGCCAGCAGCTTGGGTGCTAGGACCCCTGGGAGTGAGCAGTTCTTC. Protein product: CASSLGARTPGSEQFF.

This clonotype came up a few times. The chain is built from TRBV6-2 or TRBV6-3 and TRBJ2-7; tentatively, D is TRBD1 (6 bases). CDR1 and CDR2 from the germline V gene are MNHEY and SVGEGT. Trimming stripped 4 bases from V and 5 bases from J, with 9 bases between. The CDR3 is made up of 12 amino acids. The CDR3 DNA reads TGTGCCAGCAGTTCCTCAGGGGACGAGCAGTACTTC. Translated, it gives CASSSSGDEQYF.

This clonotype was seen only a few times. J is TRBJ1-6 and V is TRBV6-5, with D unresolved. The V end was cut by 2 bases, the J end by 6 bases, with 8 bases between. The germline V gene encodes CDR1 MNHEY and CDR2 SVGAGI. The CDR3 covers 14 residues. The CDR3 DNA follows: TGTGCCAGCAGTTACAAGAAGTTTAATTCACCCCTCCACTTT. This translates into CASSYKKFNSPLHF.

This clonotype was counted at least ten times. This chain joins TRBV7-9 and TRBJ2-7, with a tentative D call TRBD1 (5 bases). The V end was cut by 8 bases, the J end by 3 bases, with 11 bases between. The CDR3 is 12 residues long. CDR1 SEHNR and CDR2 FQNEAQ come from the germline V gene (reference sequence). CDR3 loop: CASSTANYEQYF. CDR3 nucleotide sequence: TGTGCCAGCTCGACAGCCAACTACGAGCAGTACTTC.

This clonotype was detected only a few times. This sequence joins TRBV29-1 and TRBJ2-3, with D perhaps matching TRBD1 (5 bases). V was cut by 7 bases and J by 3 bases, with 17 bases left in between. Germline V gives CDR1 SQVTM, CDR2 ANQGSEA. The CDR3 totals 14 residues. CDR3 nucleotides: TGCAGCGGCATCCAGGGATTCCAGACAGATACGCAGTATTTT. It encodes CSGIQGFQTDTQYF.

Only a few counts were recorded for this clonotype. The chain uses TRBV24-1 and TRBJ2-2, with 8 bases that match TRBD1. CDR1 and CDR2 (germline): KGHDR, SFDVKD. V shed 1 base and J 4 bases; nucleotides not matched to a gene: 4. The CDR3 covers 16 residues. CDR3 nucleotides: TGTGCCACCAGTGATTTCGCCGGACAGGGCACCGGGGAGCTGTTTTTT. It codes for CATSDFAGQGTGELFF.

Many counts were recorded for this clonotype. The chain combines TRBV18 with TRBJ2-6, with no clear D. The CDR3 totals 15 residues. Germline CDR1 reads KGHSH; CDR2 reads LQKENI. The V end lost 3 bases, the J end lost 0 bases, and 6 bases lay between the germline ends. The CDR3 nucleotides read TGTGCCAGCTCACCGCCACTCTCTGGGGCCAACGTCCTGACTTTC. It codes for CASSPPLSGANVLTF.

This clonotype was observed a few times. A much larger clone differs from this one at a single base, so this may be a read error. The rearrangement uses TRBV28 and TRBJ1-1; D gene unclear. The CDR3 sequence is 10 residues long. V lost 10 bases, J lost 10 bases, and 13 bases lay in between. The germline gives CDR1 MDHEN, CDR2 SYDVKM. The CDR3 sequence: CATLRVVAFF. CDR3 nucleotides: TGTGCCACCCTACGTGTTGTAGCTTTCTTT.

This clonotype was seen ten or more times. V usage is TRBV12-3 or TRBV12-4 and J usage is TRBJ2-7, with TRBD1 matching over 11 bases. Trimming took 7 bases from V and 1 from J; bases not matched to a gene: 3. CDR3 length: 14 amino acids. The CDR3 here is CASTRDRGSYEQYF. In DNA, the CDR3 is TGTGCCAGCACCCGGGACAGGGGGTCCTACGAGCAGTACTTC.

This clonotype was seen repeatedly, ten times or more. The chain recombines TRBV7-9 with TRBJ1-4; D is undetermined. Germline CDR1 SEHNR, CDR2 FQNEAQ (reference sequence). V was trimmed by 10 bases and J by 0 bases, leaving 6 bases between them. There are 12 residues in the CDR3. The CDR3 here is CATAATNEKLFF. CDR3 DNA sequence: TGTGCCACGGCTGCAACTAATGAAAAACTGTTTTTT. Variable domain in full (rest from reference TRBV7-9 and TRBJ1-4): DTGVSQNPRHKITKRGQNVTFRCDPISEHNRLYWYRQTLGQGPEFLTYFQNEAQLEKSRLLSDRFSAERPKGSFSTLEIQRTEQGDSAMYLCATAATNEKLFFGSGTQLSVL.